One sample yielded the 16 T cell receptor beta chains listed below, sequenced in a study of blood T cells in healthy people across ages. For the second PCR, which ran for roughly 7 to 11 cycles, a sample-barcoded 5' primer and a J-beta primer mix were used. In TCRdb, the 5' RACE reads were re-called with MiXCR into one record per CDR3 protein. The repertoire has around 800,000 distinct CDR3 sequences, around 68% of them found once; the top ten carry 28%. Specimen: blood. These receptors came from a young man in good health.

The chain links TRBV7-2 to TRBJ2-3; 8 bases map to TRBD2. V shed 1 base, J shed 1 base, and the junction held 7 bases outside the gene matches. This CDR3 comprises 17 residues. CDR1 is SGHTA, CDR2 FQGNSA, per germline. CDR3 in DNA: TGTGCCAGCAGCTTAGGTCGGGGGGGGCCGCGCACAGATACGCAGTATTTT. Protein product: CASSLGRGGPRTDTQYF.

This clonotype was seen a handful of times. The J gene is TRBJ2-7, the V gene TRBV4-3; D not resolved. Trimming left V 0 bases short and J 6 bases short, with 15 bases between. Germline loops: CDR1 LGHNA, CDR2 YSLEER. The CDR3 spans 15 residues. The CDR3 is CASSQDHLSWSEQYF. CDR3 DNA sequence: TGCGCCAGCAGCCAAGATCACCTCTCCTGGTCCGAGCAGTACTTC.

This clonotype occurred once. A read error may account for a junction end that differs from germline. The genes are TRBV6-5 and TRBJ2-7; TRBD1 might be the D (6 bases). The CDR3 sequence is 14 residues long. The germline V gene has CDR1 MNHEY and CDR2 SVGAGI. This CDR3 reads CTSSYRADLYEQYF. DNA for the CDR3: TGTACCAGCAGTTACAGGGCAGACCTTTACGAGCAGTACTTC.

The J gene is TRBJ2-3, the V gene TRBV6-5, with TRBD2 identical over 10 bases. Looked up from germline, CDR1 is MNHEY and CDR2 is SVGAGI. The junction had 1 base not matched to a gene; V was cut back by 0 bases and J by 1 base. The CDR3 totals 16 residues. CDR3 amino acids: CASSYSTSGGTDTQYF. The CDR3 DNA reads as TGTGCCAGCAGTTACTCTACTAGCGGGGGCACAGATACGCAGTATTTT.

The gene calls are TRBV4-3 and TRBJ2-7; the D call may be TRBD1 or TRBD2 (5 bases each). V dropped 0 bases and J dropped 0 bases, with 12 bases sitting between them. The CDR3 loop spans 16 amino acids. CDR1 is LGHNA and CDR2 is YSLEER in the germline V gene. The CDR3 spells CASSQEGPGTSYEQYF. The CDR3 DNA is TGCGCCAGCAGCCAAGAAGGGCCAGGGACCTCCTACGAGCAGTACTTC.

The rearrangement joins TRBV29-1 to TRBJ2-1; D possibly matches TRBD1 or TRBD2 (7 bases each). This CDR3 comprises 13 residues. CDR1 is SQVTM and CDR2 is ANQGSEA in the germline V gene. V dropped 4 bases and J dropped 10 bases, with 17 bases sitting between them. The CDR3 protein is CSVVRVQGGEQFF. The CDR3 nucleotides are TGCAGCGTTGTAAGGGTTCAGGGGGGGGAGCAGTTCTTC.

This sequence joins TRBV10-3 and TRBJ1-2; 9 nucleotides align to TRBD1. V shed 4 bases, J shed 8 bases, and the junction held 8 bases outside the gene matches. CDR1 ENHRY and CDR2 SYGVKD come from the germline V gene. The length of the CDR3 is 14 residues. CDR3 sequence (DNA): TGTGCCATCAGTGGACCCGGGACAGGGAACGGCTACACCTTC. Residues: CAISGPGTGNGYTF.

This rearrangement joins TRBV20-1 to TRBJ2-1; 14 nucleotides line up with TRBD2. Germline-derived CDR1 and CDR2 are DFQATT and SNEGSKA (reference sequence). The CDR3 covers 17 residues. V lost 5 bases, J lost 4 bases, and 10 bases stayed unmatched. The CDR3 coding sequence is TGCAGTGCTCTACCCTGGACTAGCGGGGGGTCATACAATGAGCAGTTCTTC. Protein: CSALPWTSGGSYNEQFF.

The CDR3, as DNA: TGTGCCAGCAGCTTAACTACCGGGACAGGGAGCACCATATATTTT. Translating gives CASSLTTGTGSTIYF. The chain couples TRBV7-3 to TRBJ1-3; 9 nucleotides align to TRBD1. V shed 0 bases and J 9 bases; nucleotides not matched to a gene: 6. The CDR3 length is 15 residues. Per germline, CDR1 SGHTA and CDR2 FQGTGA.

With regard to this clonotype: One end of the junction fails to match germline, which may point to a read error. The chain couples TRBV29-1 to TRBJ1-2; no clear D gene. The CDR3 sequence is 11 residues long. Germline loops: CDR1 SQVTM, CDR2 ANQGSEA. The CDR3 spells CSAEFWYGHTF. In DNA, the CDR3 is TGCAGCGCTGAGTTCTGGTATGGCCACACCTTC. Complete variable domain (other parts from reference TRBV29-1 and TRBJ1-2): SAVISQKPSRDICQRGTSLTIQCQVDSQVTMMFWYRQQPGQSLTLIATANQGSEATYESGFVIDKFPISRPNLTFSTLTVSNMSPEDSSIYLCSAEFWYGHTFGSGTRLTVV.

J is TRBJ2-3 and V is TRBV15, with 9 bases identical to TRBD2. J lost 0 bases, V lost 0 bases, and 4 bases had no gene match. The CDR3 consists of 17 residues. Germline values: CDR1 LNHNV, CDR2 YYDKDF (reference sequence). CDR3 sequence (DNA): TGTGCCACCAGCAGAGAAGCGGGGGGCTATAGCACAGATACGCAGTATTTT. It specifies CATSREAGGYSTDTQYF.

There are a few counts of this clonotype. This chain links TRBV20-1 with TRBJ2-5; D is perhaps TRBD2 (6 bases). The CDR3 sequence is 13 residues long. Between the trimmed V and J ends, which lost 5 bases and 4 bases, there was a span of 14 bases. Germline-derived CDR1 and CDR2 are DFQATT and SNEGSKA (reference sequence). The CDR3, as DNA: TGCAGTGCTCCCCCGGGAGCGTCAGAGACCCAGTACTTC. This encodes CSAPPGASETQYF.

The J gene is TRBJ1-2, the V gene TRBV20-1, with D unclear. The V end lost 0 bases, the J end lost 4 bases, and 15 bases lay between the germline ends. The germline V gene encodes CDR1 DFQATT and CDR2 SNEGSKA (reference sequence). The CDR3 sequence is 15 residues long. CDR3 sequence: CSARDFGGPGYGYTF. The CDR3 nucleotides read TGCAGTGCTAGAGATTTCGGAGGACCGGGCTATGGCTACACCTTC.

The chain couples TRBV7-9 to TRBJ1-6, with 10 positions matching TRBD1. The CDR3 loop spans 16 amino acids. V lost 5 bases and J lost 7; bases outside the gene matches: 8. Per germline, CDR1 SEHNR and CDR2 FQNEAQ (reference sequence). CDR3 bases: TGTGCCAGCAGCCGCGTCACGGGACAGGGGAATTCACCCCTCCACTTT. Amino acids: CASSRVTGQGNSPLHF.

This chain links TRBV11-2 with TRBJ2-1; 13 bases line up with TRBD2. V shed 3 bases, J shed 0 bases, and the junction held 14 bases outside the gene matches. Germline V lookup: CDR1 SGHAT, CDR2 FQNNGV. The CDR3 consists of 21 residues. CDR3 residues: CASSFPIRLAGGSSSYNEQFF. The DNA for the CDR3 is TGTGCCAGCAGCTTCCCAATAAGACTAGCGGGGGGCTCGAGCTCCTACAATGAGCAGTTCTTC.

The J gene is TRBJ2-7, the V gene TRBV9; maybe TRBD2 (5 bases). CDR3 length equals 15 residues. V lost 0 bases, J lost 2 bases, and 12 bases lay in between. CDR1 SGDLS and CDR2 YYNGEE come from the germline V gene. The CDR3 loop reads CASSVGQGLAYEQYF. The DNA for the CDR3 is TGTGCCAGCAGCGTAGGTCAAGGACTGGCCTACGAGCAGTACTTC.